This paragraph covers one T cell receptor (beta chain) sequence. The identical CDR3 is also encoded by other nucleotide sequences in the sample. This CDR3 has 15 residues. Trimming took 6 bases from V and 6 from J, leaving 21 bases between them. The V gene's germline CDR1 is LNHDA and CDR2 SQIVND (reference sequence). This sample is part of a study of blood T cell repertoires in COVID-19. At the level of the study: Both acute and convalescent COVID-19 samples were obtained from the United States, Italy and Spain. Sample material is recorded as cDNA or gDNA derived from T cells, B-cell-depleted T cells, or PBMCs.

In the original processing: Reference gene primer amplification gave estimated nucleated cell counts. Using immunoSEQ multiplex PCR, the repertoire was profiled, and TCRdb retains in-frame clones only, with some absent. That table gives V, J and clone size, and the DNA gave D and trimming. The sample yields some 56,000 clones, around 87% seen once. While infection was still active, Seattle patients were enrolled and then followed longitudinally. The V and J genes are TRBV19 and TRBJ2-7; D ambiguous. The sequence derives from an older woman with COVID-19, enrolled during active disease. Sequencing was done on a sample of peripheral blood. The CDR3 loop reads CASSARRWSGLEQYF. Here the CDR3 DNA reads TGTGCCAGTAGCGCCCGACGGTGGAGTGGCCTCGAGCAGTACTTC.